This T cell receptor beta chain was obtained from a study of T cell repertoires in cytomegalovirus infection (dated by TCRdb to the late 2010s). Some background on the complete study: The peptide stimulations were aimed at well-studied HLA-B-restricted epitopes as well as recently identified HLA-C-restricted CMV epitopes, whose presentation resists viral immunomodulation. Donor HLA type was relevant to the analysis, as public TCR beta signatures indicated carriage of CMV infection together with the matching HLA type.

This specimen's treatment or condition label, interpreted: in vitro stimulation with specific CMV peptide epitopes to enrich CMV-specific T cells. Summary of the overall study and its limitations: In both this cohort and an independent roughly 350-donor cohort, the cumulative frequency of public TCR beta family members distinguished carriers of CMV infection plus the relevant HLA type. The ex vivo response was dominated by HLA-C-restricted CMV-specific TCR beta clonotypes, which also provided the single most frequent clonotype in two of eight donors.

Of note for this clonotype: Its cognate antigen has yet to be identified. No clone much larger than this one lies a single base away; base qualities are absent.

The V and J ends are trimmed by 0 bases and 6 bases, leaving 8 bases between them. Taken from the germline V gene, the CDR1 and CDR2 loops are SGHAT and FQNNGV. From its cysteine to its phenylalanine, the CDR3 spans 14 amino acids. This entry keeps only the CDR3 DNA: 42 bases, framed from base 1. Sequencing relied on an Illumina HiSeq 1500. In-frame beta chains were kept once TCRdb had trimmed the public reads at Q25 with fastp and called clones with MiXCR. CDR3 protein sequences are deduplicated, and each keeps its most common genes and DNA. Recorded for this sample are approximately 1,000,000 distinct CDR3 sequences; roughly 30% of them occurred a single time. The leading ten clones occupy roughly 13% of the sample.

The material was cultured CD8+ T cells from PBMCs, obtained from culture after CMV antigen stimulation. This TCR came from a human donor in good health (CMV status not recorded). Some clones in this sample may be carry-over from other donors' samples. In this chain, TRBV11-2 is recombined with TRBJ2-2; the D gene cannot be resolved reliably. This receptor carries the CDR3 CASSLDGPAGELFF. The nucleotide sequence reads TGTGCCAGCAGCTTAGACGGTCCGGCCGGGGAGCTGTTTTTT.